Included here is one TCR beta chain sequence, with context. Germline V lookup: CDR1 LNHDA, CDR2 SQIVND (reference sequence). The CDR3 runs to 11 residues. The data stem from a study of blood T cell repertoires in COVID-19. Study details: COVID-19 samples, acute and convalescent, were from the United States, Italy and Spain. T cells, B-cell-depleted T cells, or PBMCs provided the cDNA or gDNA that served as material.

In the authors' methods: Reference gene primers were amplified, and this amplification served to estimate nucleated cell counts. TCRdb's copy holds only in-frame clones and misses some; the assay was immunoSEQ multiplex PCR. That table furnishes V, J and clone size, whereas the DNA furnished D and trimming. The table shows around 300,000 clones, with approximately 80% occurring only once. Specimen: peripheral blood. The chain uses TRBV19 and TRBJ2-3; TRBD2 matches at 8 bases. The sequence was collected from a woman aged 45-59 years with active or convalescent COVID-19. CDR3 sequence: CASGSGGGQYF. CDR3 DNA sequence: TGTGCAAGCGGGAGCGGTGGAGGGCAGTATTTT.